The TCR beta chain under discussion was sequenced for a study of shared clonotypes between healthy human individuals. To note about this clone: Its antigen is not identified.

Repertoires were generated with immunoSEQ multiplex PCR, while TCRdb's copy carries only in-frame clones and drops some. Of about 2.1 million clones in the sample, around 93% were seen once. The CDR3 runs 18 residues. The germline CDR1 and CDR2 sequences are MGHDK and SYGVNS. The V gene end was trimmed by 4 bases and the J gene end by 4 bases; junction bases not matched to a gene: 18. Findings and limits, study-wide: Approximately 5.1% was the fraction of naive CD4 clonotypes found shared across a handful of donors. Since donors were few, the genetic and exposure-history diversity represented was limited.

Positive CCR7 selection of CD45RO-negative cells yielded the naive CD8 cells, and terminally differentiated effector memory CD45RA+ cells were excluded. The receptor was derived from a man younger than 35 in good health. Some clones in this sample may be carry-over from other donors' samples. V and J are TRBV25-1 and TRBJ2-7, with 8 bases lining up with TRBD1. Sequences were obtained from naive CD8+ T cells from PBMCs. This CDR3 is CASSVWGFQGAPFYEQYF. CDR3 in DNA: TGTGCCAGCAGTGTGTGGGGTTTTCAGGGGGCGCCGTTTTACGAGCAGTACTTC.